What follows are 2 T cell receptor beta chains derived from one specimen sequenced in a study of T cells expressing NK-cell markers. From its re-call of the 5' RACE reads, TCRdb lists each CDR3 protein once, without DNA. The listing contains some 150,000 distinct CDR3 sequences. The sequencing sample was made of blood T cells: a sorted CD56 or NKG2C T cell subset, CD4+ or CD8+ T cells, or bulk PBMC T cells (not recorded which). The source of these receptors is a woman between 45 and 60 years old in good health.

The V call is TRBV6-6, the J call TRBJ2-2. This CDR3 comprises 13 residues. The germline V gene has CDR1 MNHNY and CDR2 SVGAGI (reference sequence). The CDR3 is CATGGHETGELFF.

The V call is TRBV20-1, the J call TRBJ2-4. This CDR3 comprises 14 residues. Germline CDR1 and CDR2: DFQATT and SNEGSKA (reference sequence). The CDR3 loop reads CSARGVRSSNIQYF.